This T cell receptor (beta chain) was captured in a study of blood T cells in healthy people across ages. Donors were systemically healthy Caucasian individuals from Russia aged 6 to 90 years. Sample-barcoded 5' priming and a J-beta primer mix drove a second PCR of about 6 to 12 cycles. Each cDNA molecule, via a template-switch adaptor with 12 random nucleotides, was tagged. TCRdb reanalysed the 5' RACE reads using MiXCR and keeps one entry per CDR3 protein. This repertoire shows approximately 1.5 million distinct CDR3 sequences, 35% to 45% found once; its top ten account for about 4%. The specimen was blood. This receptor was taken from a woman younger than 35 in good health.

The CDR3 reads CASTEDPERLYNEQYF. Written as DNA, the CDR3 is TGCGCCAGCACCGAAGATCCCGAGCGGCTCTACAATGAGCAGTACTTC. This chain connects TRBV5-1 to TRBJ2-1; D is perhaps TRBD2 (5 bases). The DNA end is a closer match to TRBJ2-7, so the J assignment may be wrong. The germline gives CDR1 SGHRS, CDR2 YFSETQ. This CDR3 spans 16 amino acids.